These T cell receptor beta chains were read from a single sample in a study of long-term antiretroviral therapy in people with HIV. The protocol was immunoSEQ multiplex PCR, while the TCRdb copy is restricted to in-frame clones and leaves out a portion. In the table there are 21,000 or so clones, 82% of which are singletons. Sequenced here: unsorted PBMCs, sampled at the start of antiretroviral therapy. The receptors shown here come from a middle-aged man with HIV. The CDR3 runs from the conserved cysteine through the conserved F or W. Fields, in order: clone size, V gene, J gene, D gene, CDR3 DNA, CDR3 protein. The D gene is left open where the match is weak. Rows may omit the clone size; those that give it use once, few, many or a size class.

abundance: -
v_gene: TRBV28
j_gene: TRBJ2-7
d_gene: -
CDR3nt: TGTGCCAGCAGTCCCCCCTCGACGCAATCAGAGCAGTACTTC
CDR3aa: CASSPPSTQSEQYF

abundance: -
v_gene: TRBV11-3
j_gene: TRBJ1-2
d_gene: TRBD1
CDR3nt: TGTGCCAGCAGCTTAGGTGGTCGGGGACAGGACTTGGAAGGCTACACCTTC
CDR3aa: CASSLGGRGQDLEGYTF

abundance: -
v_gene: TRBV10-3
j_gene: TRBJ1-2
d_gene: TRBD1
CDR3nt: TGTGCCATCAGGGGGACAGGATTTGACTATGGCTACACCTTC
CDR3aa: CAIRGTGFDYGYTF

abundance: -
v_gene: TRBV10-2
j_gene: TRBJ2-2
d_gene: -
CDR3nt: TGCGCCAGCAGTGAGTCAGCCGTCGATTACACCGGGGAGCTGTTTTTT
CDR3aa: CASSESAVDYTGELFF

abundance: -
v_gene: TRBV11-2
j_gene: TRBJ2-7
d_gene: -
CDR3nt: TGTGCCAGCAACCGGGCCAAAGGGGACTACGAGCAGTACTTC
CDR3aa: CASNRAKGDYEQYF

abundance: -
v_gene: TRBV15
j_gene: TRBJ2-2
d_gene: TRBD1
CDR3nt: TGTGCCACCGGAGGTCCTGGGCAGGGGGACACCGGGGAGCTGTTTTTT
CDR3aa: CATGGPGQGDTGELFF

abundance: -
v_gene: TRBV28
j_gene: TRBJ2-6
d_gene: TRBD1
CDR3nt: TGTGCCATCCAACGGACAGGGATTAAAGTAGACTCTGGGGCCAACGTCCTGACTTTC
CDR3aa: CAIQRTGIKVDSGANVLTF

abundance: -
v_gene: TRBV6-5
j_gene: TRBJ1-5
d_gene: -
CDR3nt: TGTGCCAGCAACGGACTACCACCCCAGCATTTT
CDR3aa: CASNGLPPQHF

abundance: -
v_gene: TRBV11-3
j_gene: TRBJ2-7
d_gene: TRBD2
CDR3nt: TGTGCCAGCAGCTTAGAGGTGCGGGAGGGCCGGCACGAGCAGTACTTC
CDR3aa: CASSLEVREGRHEQYF

abundance: -
v_gene: TRBV28
j_gene: TRBJ1-1
d_gene: -
CDR3nt: TGTGCCAGCAGTCTCGGAACAACTGAAGCTTTCTTT
CDR3aa: CASSLGTTEAFF

abundance: -
v_gene: TRBV28
j_gene: TRBJ2-5
d_gene: -
CDR3nt: TGTGCCAGCAGCCCCGGGACTTTGTACCAAGAGACCCAGTACTTC
CDR3aa: CASSPGTLYQETQYF

abundance: once
v_gene: TRBV7-9
j_gene: TRBJ2-3
d_gene: TRBD1
CDR3nt: TGTGCCAGCAGCTTAGTTGGGACAGGGGTTAGCACAGATACGCAGTATTTT
CDR3aa: CASSLVGTGVSTDTQYF

abundance: -
v_gene: TRBV6-1
j_gene: TRBJ1-4
d_gene: -
CDR3nt: TGTGCCACCTGGGGCCAGGGGAGTGAAAAACTGTTTTTT
CDR3aa: CATWGQGSEKLFF

abundance: once
v_gene: TRBV6-5
j_gene: TRBJ1-5
d_gene: TRBD1
CDR3nt: TGTGCCAGCAGTTGGGGACAGGGCGTGGATCAGCCCCAGCATTTT
CDR3aa: CASSWGQGVDQPQHF

abundance: -
v_gene: TRBV4-3
j_gene: TRBJ2-7
d_gene: -
CDR3nt: TGCGCCAGCAGCCATCACGACAGGCGCTACGAGCAGTACTTC
CDR3aa: CASSHHDRRYEQYF

abundance: -
v_gene: TRBV19
j_gene: TRBJ2-1
d_gene: -
CDR3nt: TGTGCCAGTAAAGGGTTGGGCTCGGCGGCCTACAATGAGCAGTTCTTC
CDR3aa: CASKGLGSAAYNEQFF

abundance: few
v_gene: TRBV11-2
j_gene: TRBJ2-1
d_gene: TRBD2
CDR3nt: TGTGCCAGCAGCCCCCGACTAGCGGGGCTGAATGAGCAGTTCTTC
CDR3aa: CASSPRLAGLNEQFF

abundance: -
v_gene: TRBV2
j_gene: TRBJ1-5
d_gene: -
CDR3nt: TGTGCCAGCCGTCGTAGTCAGGCGGGCAATCAGCCCCAGCATTTT
CDR3aa: CASRRSQAGNQPQHF

abundance: -
v_gene: TRBV11-2
j_gene: TRBJ2-7
d_gene: TRBD1
CDR3nt: TGTGCCAGCAGCTTAGGACAGGGAAGGGGCGAGCAGTACTTC
CDR3aa: CASSLGQGRGEQYF

abundance: -
v_gene: TRBV7-2
j_gene: TRBJ1-5
d_gene: -
CDR3nt: TGTGCCAGCAGCCTAGGGGGGGCGAAACGCAATCAGCCCCAGCATTTT
CDR3aa: CASSLGGAKRNQPQHF

abundance: -
v_gene: TRBV6-5
j_gene: TRBJ1-2
d_gene: -
CDR3nt: TGTGCCAGCAGTCCCCCCGGGACTCCTCAGACCTACACCTTC
CDR3aa: CASSPPGTPQTYTF

abundance: -
v_gene: TRBV2
j_gene: TRBJ1-5
d_gene: -
CDR3nt: TGTGCCAGCAGTCGGGACGTCCAAGAATTTCAGCCCCAGCATTTT
CDR3aa: CASSRDVQEFQPQHF

abundance: -
v_gene: TRBV2
j_gene: TRBJ2-5
d_gene: -
CDR3nt: TGTGCCAGCAAGAAAGAGCGGGCCCAAGAGACCCAGTACTTC
CDR3aa: CASKKERAQETQYF

abundance: -
v_gene: TRBV4-3
j_gene: TRBJ1-2
d_gene: -
CDR3nt: TGCGCCAGCAGCCAGGCGGGCGGGACTCCTCTAGCGGGCTACACCTTC
CDR3aa: CASSQAGGTPLAGYTF

abundance: -
v_gene: TRBV5-1
j_gene: TRBJ2-5
d_gene: -
CDR3nt: TGCGCCAGCAGCTTAGAGGCCGAGCAAGAGACCCAGTACTTC
CDR3aa: CASSLEAEQETQYF

abundance: once
v_gene: TRBV5-1
j_gene: TRBJ2-7
d_gene: -
CDR3nt: TGCGCCAGCAGCCCCCTGGGGCGGACCTCCTACGAGCAGTACTTC
CDR3aa: CASSPLGRTSYEQYF

abundance: -
v_gene: TRBV4-3
j_gene: TRBJ1-5
d_gene: -
CDR3nt: TGCGCCAGCAGCCAAGAGGCGGACAGTAATCAGCCCCAGCATTTT
CDR3aa: CASSQEADSNQPQHF

abundance: -
v_gene: TRBV7-8
j_gene: TRBJ1-5
d_gene: -
CDR3nt: TGTGCCAGCAGCCTAGGGTATATGGAATATCAGCCCCAGCATTTT
CDR3aa: CASSLGYMEYQPQHF

abundance: -
v_gene: TRBV25-1
j_gene: TRBJ1-5
d_gene: -
CDR3nt: TGTGCCAGCAGTTCGGGATATAGCAATCAGCCCCAGCATTTT
CDR3aa: CASSSGYSNQPQHF

abundance: -
v_gene: TRBV30
j_gene: TRBJ2-2
d_gene: TRBD1
CDR3nt: TGTGCCTGGAGTTCCGGGACAGGGACCGGGGAGCTGTTTTTT
CDR3aa: CAWSSGTGTGELFF

abundance: -
v_gene: TRBV19
j_gene: TRBJ2-2
d_gene: -
CDR3nt: TGTGCCAGTAGTATATCGAGGGCGAACACCGGGGAGCTGTTTTTT
CDR3aa: CASSISRANTGELFF

abundance: once
v_gene: TRBV7-2
j_gene: TRBJ1-1
d_gene: -
CDR3nt: TGTGCCAGCAGCTTAGTAAGGCAACGTGAAGCTTTCTTT
CDR3aa: CASSLVRQREAFF

abundance: -
v_gene: TRBV7-2
j_gene: TRBJ2-7
d_gene: -
CDR3nt: TGTGCCAGCAGTTCCTTGGGCCCGCGAGAGCAGTACTTC
CDR3aa: CASSSLGPREQYF

abundance: -
v_gene: TRBV28
j_gene: TRBJ1-3
d_gene: TRBD1
CDR3nt: TGTGCCAGCAGTACTAGACAGGGGAACTCTGGAAACACCATATATTTT
CDR3aa: CASSTRQGNSGNTIYF

abundance: -
v_gene: TRBV18
j_gene: TRBJ1-1
d_gene: -
CDR3nt: TGTGCCAGCTCACCTCAGCGGAACACTGAAGCTTTCTTT
CDR3aa: CASSPQRNTEAFF

abundance: -
v_gene: TRBV10-1
j_gene: TRBJ2-7
d_gene: -
CDR3nt: TGCGCCAGTTCGGACCTCATCAACGAGCAGTACTTC
CDR3aa: CASSDLINEQYF

abundance: -
v_gene: TRBV6-4
j_gene: TRBJ2-1
d_gene: -
CDR3nt: TGTGCCAGCGTAAGACTCCTCCTTGTACATGAGCAGTTCTTC
CDR3aa: CASVRLLLVHEQFF

abundance: -
v_gene: TRBV25-1
j_gene: TRBJ1-6
d_gene: -
CDR3nt: TGTGCCAGCAGTGAATTCGGGGACCCCTATAATTCACCCCTCCACTTT
CDR3aa: CASSEFGDPYNSPLHF

abundance: -
v_gene: TRBV7-9
j_gene: TRBJ1-2
d_gene: -
CDR3nt: TGTGCCAGCAGCTTAAAAGATCTCTCGGGAGGCTACACCTTC
CDR3aa: CASSLKDLSGGYTF

abundance: -
v_gene: TRBV5-5
j_gene: TRBJ1-3
d_gene: -
CDR3nt: TGTGCCAGCAGCTTGCGTAGGTCTGGAAACACCATATATTTT
CDR3aa: CASSLRRSGNTIYF